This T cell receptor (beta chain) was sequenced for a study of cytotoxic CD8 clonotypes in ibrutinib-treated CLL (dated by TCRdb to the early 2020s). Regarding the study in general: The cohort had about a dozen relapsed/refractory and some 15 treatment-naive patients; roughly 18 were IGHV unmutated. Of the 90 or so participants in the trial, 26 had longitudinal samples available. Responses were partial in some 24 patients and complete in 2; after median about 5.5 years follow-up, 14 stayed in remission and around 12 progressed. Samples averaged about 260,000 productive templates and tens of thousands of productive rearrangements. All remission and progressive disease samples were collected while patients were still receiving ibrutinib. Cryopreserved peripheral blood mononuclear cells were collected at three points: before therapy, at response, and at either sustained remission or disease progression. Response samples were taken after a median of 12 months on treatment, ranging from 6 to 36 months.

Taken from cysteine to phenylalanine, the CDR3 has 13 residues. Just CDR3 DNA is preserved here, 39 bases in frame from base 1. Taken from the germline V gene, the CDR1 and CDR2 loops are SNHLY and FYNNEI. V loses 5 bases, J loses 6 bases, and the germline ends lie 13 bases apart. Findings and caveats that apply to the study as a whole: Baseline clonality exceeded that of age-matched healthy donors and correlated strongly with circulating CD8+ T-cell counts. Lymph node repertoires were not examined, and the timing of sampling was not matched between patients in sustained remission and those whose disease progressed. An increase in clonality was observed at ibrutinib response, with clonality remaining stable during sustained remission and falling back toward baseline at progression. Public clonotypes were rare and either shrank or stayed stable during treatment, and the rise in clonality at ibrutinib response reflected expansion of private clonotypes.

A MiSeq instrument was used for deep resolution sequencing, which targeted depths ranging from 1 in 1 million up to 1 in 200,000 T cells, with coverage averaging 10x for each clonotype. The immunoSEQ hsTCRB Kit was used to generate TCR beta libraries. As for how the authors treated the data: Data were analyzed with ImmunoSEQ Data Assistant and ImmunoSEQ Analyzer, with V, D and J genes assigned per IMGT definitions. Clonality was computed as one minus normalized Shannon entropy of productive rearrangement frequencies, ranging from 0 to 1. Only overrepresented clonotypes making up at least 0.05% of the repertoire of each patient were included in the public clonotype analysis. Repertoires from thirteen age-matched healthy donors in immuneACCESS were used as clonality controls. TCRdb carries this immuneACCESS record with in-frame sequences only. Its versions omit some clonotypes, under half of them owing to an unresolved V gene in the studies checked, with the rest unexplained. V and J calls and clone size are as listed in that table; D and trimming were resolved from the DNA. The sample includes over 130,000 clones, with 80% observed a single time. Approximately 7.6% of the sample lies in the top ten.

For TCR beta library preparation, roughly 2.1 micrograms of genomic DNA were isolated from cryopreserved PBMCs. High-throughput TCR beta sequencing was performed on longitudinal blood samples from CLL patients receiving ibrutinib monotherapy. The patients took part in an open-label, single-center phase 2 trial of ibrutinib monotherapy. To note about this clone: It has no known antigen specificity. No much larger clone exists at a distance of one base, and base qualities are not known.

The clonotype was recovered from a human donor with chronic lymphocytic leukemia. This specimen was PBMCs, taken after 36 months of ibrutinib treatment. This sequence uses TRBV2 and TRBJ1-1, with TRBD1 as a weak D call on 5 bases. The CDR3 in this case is CASSTDSPSEAFF. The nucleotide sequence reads TGTGCCAGCAGTACCGACAGCCCTTCTGAAGCTTTCTTT.